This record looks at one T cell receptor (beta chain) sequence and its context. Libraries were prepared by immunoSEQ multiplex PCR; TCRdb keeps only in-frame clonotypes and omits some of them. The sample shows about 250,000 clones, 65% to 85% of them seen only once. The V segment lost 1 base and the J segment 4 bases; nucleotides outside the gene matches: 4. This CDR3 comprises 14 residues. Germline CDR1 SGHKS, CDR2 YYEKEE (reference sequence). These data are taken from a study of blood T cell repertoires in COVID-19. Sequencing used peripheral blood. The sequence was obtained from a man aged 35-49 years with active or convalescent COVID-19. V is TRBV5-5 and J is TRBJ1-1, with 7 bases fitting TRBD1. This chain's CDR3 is CASSLKGARTEAFF. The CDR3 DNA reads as TGTGCCAGCAGCTTGAAGGGGGCGCGCACTGAAGCTTTCTTT.